What follows are 32 T cell receptor beta chains derived from one specimen sequenced in a study of blood T cells in healthy people across ages. With a J-beta primer mix and a sample-barcoded 5' primer, a second PCR ran about 6 to 11 cycles. In TCRdb, the 5' RACE reads were re-called with MiXCR into one record per CDR3 protein. The sample holds fewer than 1,200,000 distinct CDR3 sequences; approximately 25% are singletons and the top ten take approximately 0.75%. These sequences were also reported in another study, on T cells of mothers and their children.

Sequenced sample: blood. The receptors here all came from a girl aged 2 to 10 in good health.

The sample holds a few counts of this clonotype. The chain carries TRBV7-2 and TRBJ2-2; either TRBD1 or TRBD2 may fit D (5 bases each). This CDR3 has 16 amino acids. The germline V and J ends were trimmed by 4 bases and 1 base, with 13 bases remaining between them. Germline V gene data show CDR1 as SGHTA and CDR2 as FQGNSA. The CDR3 nucleotides are TGTGCCAGCAGCTATTCCGGGACGGTGAACACCGGGGAGCTGTTTTTT. This encodes CASSYSGTVNTGELFF.

This clonotype was detected a few times. DNA for the CDR3: TGTGCCAGCTCCAGCAGCACGAACACTGAAGCTTTCTTT. It yields the protein CASSSSTNTEAFF. The chain employs TRBV14 and TRBJ1-1; D unclear. CDR3 length: 13 residues. V gave up 8 bases and J gave up 1 base, with 11 bases separating them. Germline-derived CDR1 and CDR2 are SGHDN and FVKESK.

The V call is TRBV7-6, the J call TRBJ1-1; D is perhaps TRBD1 (5 bases). This CDR3 is built from 16 residues. Germline lookup yields CDR1 SGHVS and CDR2 FNYEAQ. V was clipped by 2 bases and J by 8 bases, with 21 bases between them. This CDR3 reads CASSLSGGRAAREAFF. In DNA form, the CDR3 reads TGTGCCAGCAGCTTAAGTGGGGGACGGGCTGCCAGAGAAGCTTTCTTT.

In its sample, this clonotype was seen a few times. The rearrangement joins TRBV6-5 to TRBJ1-2; no clear D gene. The CDR3 length is 14 residues. Trimming stripped 0 bases from V and 14 bases from J, with 19 bases between. CDR1 is MNHEY and CDR2 is SVGAGI in the germline V gene. The CDR3 is CASSYSNTVGRLTF. CDR3 DNA sequence: TGTGCCAGCAGTTACTCGAACACTGTCGGCCGTCTAACCTTC.

The rearrangement links TRBV29-1 to TRBJ2-7, with 8 nucleotides matching TRBD1. The CDR3 consists of 15 residues. With 3 bases clipped from V and 0 bases from J, the junction kept 7 bases outside the gene matches. CDR1 is SQVTM and CDR2 is ANQGSEA in the germline V gene. The chain's CDR3 is CSVEDTTGGSYEQYF. DNA of the CDR3: TGCAGCGTTGAGGACACCACAGGGGGCTCCTACGAGCAGTACTTC.

This chain links TRBV7-3 with TRBJ2-1; 10 bases are shared with TRBD2. The CDR3 length is 15 residues. Looked up from germline, CDR1 is SGHTA and CDR2 is FQGTGA. Germline trimming cut 3 bases from V and 4 bases from J; bases unmatched to any gene: 3. The CDR3 is CASSLGLAQYNEQFF. CDR3 in DNA: TGTGCCAGCAGCTTGGGACTAGCGCAGTACAATGAGCAGTTCTTC.

Ten or more counts support this clonotype. The chain carries TRBV14 and TRBJ2-7; D gene ambiguous. In germline, CDR1 is SGHDN, CDR2 FVKESK. Trimming cost V 4 bases and J 3 bases, with 22 bases left between them. The CDR3 is 17 residues long. CDR3 residues: CASSPRTPNPPLYEQYF. The CDR3 DNA reads as TGTGCCAGCAGCCCCCGAACTCCCAACCCCCCTCTCTACGAGCAGTACTTC.

This clonotype came up once. V gene TRBV10-3 combines with J gene TRBJ2-3, with TRBD1 identical over 10 bases. Germline-derived CDR1 and CDR2 are ENHRY and SYGVKD. After removal of 2 bases from V and 1 base from J, the junction contained 3 bases not matched to a gene. The length of the CDR3 is 16 residues. Here the CDR3 reads CAISETGQGGTDTQYF. As DNA, the CDR3 is TGTGCCATCAGTGAGACCGGACAGGGGGGCACAGATACGCAGTATTTT.

This chain connects TRBV7-9 to TRBJ1-1; D gene uncertain. The CDR3 loop spans 14 amino acids. V was pared by 2 bases and J by 4 bases, with 11 bases between. Germline V CDR1 and CDR2: SEHNR, FQNEAQ (reference sequence). CDR3 loop: CASSLRREGTEAFF. The CDR3 DNA sequence: TGTGCCAGCAGCTTACGGAGGGAAGGCACTGAAGCTTTCTTT. Variable domain in full (rest from reference TRBV7-9 and TRBJ1-1): DTGVSQNPRHKITKRGQNVTFRCDPISEHNRLYWYRQTLGQGPEFLTYFQNEAQLEKSRLLSDRFSAERPKGSFSTLEIQRTEQGDSAMYLCASSLRREGTEAFFGQGTRLTVV.

This clonotype has a single count. The chain recombines TRBV15 with TRBJ2-1; D is unclear. The CDR3 totals 14 residues. Germline V gene data show CDR1 as LNHNV and CDR2 as YYDKDF (reference sequence). V lost 0 bases, J lost 3 bases, and 6 bases lay in between. CDR3 region: CATSRELIYNEQFF. In DNA, the CDR3 is TGTGCCACCAGCAGAGAACTCATCTACAATGAGCAGTTCTTC.

The chain combines TRBV29-1 with TRBJ2-7; no clear D gene. With 4 bases removed from V and 2 bases from J, the gap between germline ends came to 9 bases. CDR3 length: 12 residues. Germline CDR1 SQVTM, CDR2 ANQGSEA. The CDR3 is CSVVDGPYEQYF. In DNA, the CDR3 is TGCAGCGTTGTGGACGGACCCTACGAGCAGTACTTC.

CDR3 amino acids: CASSPGTSGRLMAEQFF. The CDR3 nucleotides read TGTGCCAGCAGCCCCGGGACTAGCGGGAGGCTAATGGCTGAGCAGTTCTTC. The rearrangement joins TRBV7-8 to TRBJ2-1; 15 bases are shared with TRBD2. V shed 5 bases and J 9 bases; nucleotides not matched to a gene: 11. The CDR3 runs 17 residues. Germline CDR1 reads SGHVS; CDR2 reads FQNEAQ.

The V gene is TRBV2, the J gene TRBJ1-2; the D gene is possibly TRBD1 (6 bases). With 8 bases removed from V and 10 bases from J, the gap between germline ends came to 29 bases. The CDR3 sequence is 16 residues long. Germline V CDR1 and CDR2: SNHLY, FYNNEI. CDR3 amino acids: CASPGPGQSGDHDYTF. In DNA form, the CDR3 reads TGTGCCAGCCCAGGACCGGGACAAAGCGGTGATCATGACTACACCTTC.

The chain recombines TRBV7-8 with TRBJ1-3; D is ambiguous. The CDR3 is 16 amino acids. The ends were cut back, 5 bases at V and 3 bases at J, with 17 bases in the middle. Germline CDR1 is SGHVS and CDR2 is FQNEAQ. DNA for the CDR3: TGTGCCAGCAGCCTAGTTGAAGGGTTGAGTGGAAACACCATATATTTT. Protein product: CASSLVEGLSGNTIYF.

This clonotype was counted a few times. V gene TRBV29-1 combines with J gene TRBJ1-4; D perhaps matches TRBD1 (5 bases). Germline V gene sequence: CDR1 SQVTM, CDR2 ANQGSEA. With 0 bases removed from V and 0 bases from J, the gap between germline ends came to 8 bases. The CDR3 loop spans 15 amino acids. CDR3 loop: CSVEDTGATNEKLFF. DNA of the CDR3: TGCAGCGTTGAAGATACGGGGGCAACTAATGAAAAACTGTTTTTT.

This clonotype was seen a few times. The J gene is TRBJ2-1, the V gene TRBV29-1; D is undetermined. The DNA end favors TRBJ2-7, so the J call may be wrong. Looked up from germline, CDR1 is SQVTM and CDR2 is ANQGSEA. The CDR3 has 12 amino acids. CDR3 loop: CSVEARAYEQYF. The CDR3 nucleotides are TGCAGCGTTGAGGCTCGCGCCTACGAGCAGTACTTC.

This clonotype was detected only a few times. Here the CDR3 reads CSVLRLNTEAFF. The DNA of the CDR3 is TGCAGCGTTCTTAGGTTGAACACTGAAGCTTTCTTT. This chain joins TRBV29-1 and TRBJ1-1, with D unclear. The CDR3 consists of 12 residues. Germline assignment: CDR1 SQVTM and CDR2 ANQGSEA. The germline V and J ends were trimmed by 5 bases and 0 bases, with 7 bases remaining between them.

This clonotype has more than one count but fewer than ten. The chain joins TRBV12-3 or TRBV12-4 to TRBJ1-1; a possible D gene is TRBD1 (5 bases). Trimming shortened V by 7 bases and J by 3 bases, and 18 bases separated the two germline ends. The CDR3 contains 15 residues. CDR3 coding DNA: TGTGCCAGCAAACCGCTGCAGGGAGGGCACACTGAAGCTTTCTTT. Residues: CASKPLQGGHTEAFF.

The J gene is TRBJ1-1, the V gene TRBV9; D call uncertain. Between the trimmed V and J ends, which lost 3 bases and 2 bases, there was a span of 17 bases. The CDR3 is 16 residues long. Germline values: CDR1 SGDLS, CDR2 YYNGEE. CDR3 DNA sequence: TGTGCCAGCAGCGCACCCTTGGGCAATGCTAACACTGAAGCTTTCTTT. It specifies CASSAPLGNANTEAFF.

The V gene is TRBV20-1, the J gene TRBJ2-7; the D gene is possibly TRBD1 (6 bases). The CDR3 extends over 11 amino acids. V was cut by 5 bases and J by 4 bases, with 9 bases left in between. The germline gives CDR1 DFQATT, CDR2 SNEGSKA (reference sequence). In nucleotides, the CDR3 is TGCAGTGCTCACGACAGGTACGAGCAGTACTTC. This gives the protein CSAHDRYEQYF.

This clonotype has more than one count but fewer than ten. This sequence joins TRBV2 and TRBJ2-2; the D gene is possibly TRBD1 (6 bases). Between the trimmed V and J ends, which lost 8 bases and 4 bases, there was a span of 11 bases. CDR3 length equals 13 residues. Germline assignment: CDR1 SNHLY and CDR2 FYNNEI. The CDR3 loop reads CASGDILTGELFF. In DNA form, the CDR3 reads TGTGCCAGCGGGGACATTCTCACCGGGGAGCTGTTTTTT.

In regard to this clonotype: Compared with germline, one end of the junction differs, possibly owing to a read error. The chain joins TRBV11-2 to TRBJ2-5; possibly TRBD1 for D (5 bases). CDR1 and CDR2 from the germline V gene are SGHAT and FQNNGV. CDR3 length: 14 amino acids. The CDR3 coding sequence is TGTGCCAGCAGCTTGAGACAGAACCAAGAGACCCACTACTTC. It is translated as CASSLRQNQETHYF.

This clonotype turned up a few times. For the CDR3, the DNA is TGTGCCAGCAGCTTAGTCAGCGGGGGGTTGGCCAAGGAGACCCAGTACTTC. As protein: CASSLVSGGLAKETQYF. The chain recombines TRBV11-2 with TRBJ2-5; 9 nucleotides align to TRBD2. CDR1 is SGHAT and CDR2 is FQNNGV in the germline V gene. With V trimmed by 1 base and J by 5 bases, 11 bases remained unmatched. CDR3 size: 17 residues. The full variable domain, in which reference TRBV11-2 and TRBJ2-5 provide the parts outside the CDR3, is EAGVAQSPRYKIIEKRQSVAFWCNPISGHATLYWYQQILGQGPKLLIQFQNNGVVDDSQLPKDRFSAERLKGVDSTLKIQPAKLEDSAVYLCASSLVSGGLAKETQYFGPGTRLLVL.

The V gene is TRBV20-1, the J gene TRBJ2-1; 9 bases line up with TRBD2. Trimming cost V 4 bases and J 5 bases; bases outside gene matches: 9. The germline V gene has CDR1 DFQATT and CDR2 SNEGSKA (reference sequence). This CDR3 spans 15 amino acids. Written as DNA, the CDR3 is TGCAGTGCTAATGGGGCGGGAGGGCGACACAATGAGCAGTTCTTC. It specifies CSANGAGGRHNEQFF.

The chain recombines TRBV29-1 with TRBJ2-5; D unresolved. The J call is uncertain, as TRBJ2-1 better fits the DNA end. Germline V gives CDR1 SQVTM, CDR2 ANQGSEA. This CDR3 has 11 amino acids. CDR3 nucleotide sequence: TGCAGCGTGTACCTGGGTAATGAGCAGTTCTTC. Translation gives CSVYLGNEQFF.

This clonotype has ten or more counts. The chain joins TRBV29-1 to TRBJ1-1; the D gene is possibly TRBD1 (5 bases). CDR3 size: 12 residues. Germline CDR1 is SQVTM and CDR2 is ANQGSEA. Trimming shortened V by 7 bases and J by 3 bases, and 12 bases separated the two germline ends. The CDR3 sequence is CSDTGADTEAFF. For the CDR3, the DNA is TGCAGCGATACCGGGGCGGACACTGAAGCTTTCTTT. Using reference TRBV29-1 and TRBJ1-1 for the parts outside the CDR3, the full variable domain is SAVISQKPSRDICQRGTSLTIQCQVDSQVTMMFWYRQQPGQSLTLIATANQGSEATYESGFVIDKFPISRPNLTFSTLTVSNMSPEDSSIYLCSDTGADTEAFFGQGTRLTVV.

DNA for the CDR3: TGCAGCGTTCGGGCTAGCGGGAGGGTGGTGGAGACCCAGTACTTC. Translated, it gives CSVRASGRVVETQYF. The V gene is TRBV29-1, the J gene TRBJ2-5; 12 bases line up with TRBD2. Germline V lookup: CDR1 SQVTM, CDR2 ANQGSEA. This CDR3 region has 15 residues. The junction had 9 bases not matched to a gene; V was cut back by 5 bases and J by 5 bases.

The chain couples TRBV6-2 or TRBV6-3 to TRBJ2-1, with 8 bases identical to TRBD2. This CDR3 has 17 residues. With 7 bases clipped from V and 2 bases from J, the junction kept 13 bases outside the gene matches. CDR1 is MNHEY and CDR2 is SVGEGT in the germline V gene. CDR3 region: CASTIVAGTLAYNEQFF. Here the CDR3 DNA reads TGTGCCAGCACTATAGTAGCGGGGACTTTAGCCTACAATGAGCAGTTCTTC.

The CDR3 region is CSARDPPVSFTEAFF. The CDR3 DNA reads as TGCAGTGCTAGAGACCCCCCGGTGAGTTTCACTGAAGCTTTCTTT. The V call is TRBV20-1, the J call TRBJ1-1, with D uncertain. The CDR3 length is 15 residues. Trimming removed 0 bases from V and 4 bases from J, with 15 bases in between. The germline CDR1 and CDR2 sequences are DFQATT and SNEGSKA (reference sequence).

The gene calls are TRBV29-1 and TRBJ1-4; D gene uncertain. The CDR3 spans 14 residues. The germline V and J ends were trimmed by 4 bases and 0 bases, with 9 bases remaining between them. Germline lookup yields CDR1 SQVTM and CDR2 ANQGSEA. DNA for the CDR3: TGCAGCGTTGGAGGAGTTGCAACTAATGAAAAACTGTTTTTT. Translating gives CSVGGVATNEKLFF.

This clonotype has more than one count but fewer than ten. The V call is TRBV20-1, the J call TRBJ2-1; 9 nucleotides agree with TRBD2. The CDR3 is 17 residues long. V shed 4 bases and J 3 bases; nucleotides not matched to a gene: 13. Germline assignment: CDR1 DFQATT and CDR2 SNEGSKA (reference sequence). DNA for the CDR3: TGCAGTGCTACGCGCGTTGACAGCGGGAGGAACTACAATGAGCAGTTCTTC. As protein: CSATRVDSGRNYNEQFF.

V is TRBV6-5 and J is TRBJ2-2; D may correspond to TRBD1 or TRBD2 (5 bases each). V lost 5 bases and J 2 bases, leaving 12 bases between the germline ends. From germline, CDR1 is MNHEY and CDR2 SVGAGI. The CDR3 covers 15 residues. The DNA of the CDR3 is TGTGCCAGCAGTCTCCGGGACGGAAACACCGGGGAGCTGTTTTTT. This gives the protein CASSLRDGNTGELFF.